Following are 13 T cell receptor beta chains from one sample sequenced in a study of Graves' ophthalmopathy and Graves' hyperthyroidism. The study amplified TCR beta CDR3 regions using RNA transcripts. Investigators did first-round RT-PCR with HTBI primers, then second-round multiplex PCR. TCRdb itself ran the multiplex PCR reads through MiXCR, one entry per CDR3 protein. The table has about 390,000 distinct CDR3 sequences, approximately 15% seen once; the top ten hold approximately 7%. Material: peripheral blood. The receptors were sampled from a woman under 30 with stable Graves' hyperthyroidism.

This clonotype was counted ten times or more. This rearrangement joins TRBV20-1 to TRBJ1-1; D is ambiguous. Trimming shortened V by 5 bases and J by 6 bases, and 13 bases separated the two germline ends. This CDR3 contains 12 residues. Germline CDR1 and CDR2: DFQATT and SNEGSKA (reference sequence). The chain's CDR3 is CSAARYGAEAFF. The CDR3 nucleotides are TGCAGTGCTGCTCGCTACGGCGCTGAAGCTTTCTTT.

The gene calls are TRBV20-1 and TRBJ2-4, with D hard to call. CDR1 DFQATT and CDR2 SNEGSKA come from the germline V gene (reference sequence). V dropped 6 bases and J dropped 0 bases, with 21 bases sitting between them. The CDR3 totals 17 residues. The CDR3 nucleotides read TGCAGTGCCAGACCTCCTGGACGGAAGCTAGCCAAAAACATTCAGTACTTC. Protein sequence: CSARPPGRKLAKNIQYF.

This clonotype was picked up many times. The rearrangement links TRBV19 to TRBJ1-2, with TRBD1 identical over 7 bases. The CDR3 spans 14 residues. Germline V gene lookup returns CDR1 LNHDA and CDR2 SQIVND (reference sequence). V was pared by 8 bases and J by 2 bases, with 8 bases of the junction left unmatched. The CDR3 here is CASLLTGLNYGYTF. The CDR3 DNA reads as TGTGCCAGTTTATTGACAGGGCTGAACTATGGCTACACCTTC.

The table lists this clonotype with a few counts. The genes are TRBV5-1 and TRBJ2-2, with D hard to call. The CDR3 covers 14 residues. The germline V gene encodes CDR1 SGHRS and CDR2 YFSETQ. V dropped 6 bases and J dropped 2 bases, with 11 bases sitting between them. The CDR3 bases are TGCGCCAGCACCAAGGAAGTAAACACCGGGGAGCTGTTTTTT. Protein sequence: CASTKEVNTGELFF. The variable domain in full, with the rest retrieved from reference TRBV5-1 and TRBJ2-2, is KAGVTQTPRYLIKTRGQQVTLSCSPISGHRSVSWYQQTPGQGLQFLFEYFSETQRNKGNFPGRFSGRQFSNSRSEMNVSTLELGDSALYLCASTKEVNTGELFFGEGSRLTVL.

Many counts were recorded for this clonotype. This sequence joins TRBV12-3 or TRBV12-4 and TRBJ2-2, with D tentatively TRBD1 (6 bases). Trimming left V 4 bases short and J 1 base short, with 7 bases between. The CDR3 sequence is 14 residues long. The CDR3: CASSSTGNTGELFF. The CDR3 DNA reads TGTGCCAGCAGTTCGACAGGGAACACCGGGGAGCTGTTTTTT.

This clonotype was seen ten or more times. The chain is built from TRBV12-3 or TRBV12-4 and TRBJ2-5; 7 bases line up with TRBD1. J gave up 3 bases and V 5 bases, and 9 bases lay outside the gene matches. The CDR3 is made up of 15 amino acids. As DNA, the CDR3 is TGTGCCAGCAGTCATGCCCGACAGGGAAAAGAGACCCAGTACTTC. Translation gives CASSHARQGKETQYF.

The table lists this clonotype with many counts. This chain uses TRBV10-3 with TRBJ1-2; no reliable D call. The CDR3 loop spans 15 amino acids. V was shortened by 11 bases and J by 3 bases, with 22 bases between the two germline ends. CDR1 and CDR2 from the germline V gene are ENHRY and SYGVKD. CDR3: CASSHSDAPHYGYTF. Here the CDR3 DNA reads TGTGCCTCATCCCACAGTGATGCACCACACTATGGCTACACCTTC.

This clonotype was seen at least ten times. J is TRBJ1-5 and V is TRBV12-3 or TRBV12-4; 11 bases line up with TRBD1. The ends lost 3 bases at V and 6 bases at J; junction bases unmatched: 1. This CDR3 is built from 14 residues. The CDR3 nucleotides read TGTGCCAGCAGTTTGGACAGGGGGCCTCAGCCCCAGCATTTT. This codes for CASSLDRGPQPQHF.

V and J are TRBV27 and TRBJ1-2; 10 positions match TRBD1. The V and J ends lost 5 bases and 2 bases, in that order; junction bases with no gene match: 11. The CDR3 runs 17 residues. In germline, CDR1 is MNHEY, CDR2 SMNVEV (reference sequence). The chain's CDR3 is CASSPFPPGQGNYGYTF. The CDR3 DNA is TGTGCCAGCAGTCCTTTTCCTCCGGGACAGGGGAACTATGGCTACACCTTC.

This clonotype has only a few counts. The chain links TRBV27 to TRBJ2-7; 7 positions match TRBD1. Germline V gene sequence: CDR1 MNHEY, CDR2 SMNVEV (reference sequence). V lost 5 bases to trimming and J lost 4 bases; unmatched junction nucleotides: 8. This CDR3 has 14 residues. The CDR3 sequence is CASSSRDRIYEQYF. The CDR3 DNA follows: TGTGCCAGCAGTAGCAGGGACAGAATTTACGAGCAGTACTTC.

The chain recombines TRBV18 with TRBJ2-7; TRBD2 agrees at 15 bases. The V gene end was trimmed by 1 base and the J gene end by 3 bases; junction bases not matched to a gene: 4. This CDR3 spans 17 amino acids. CDR1 and CDR2 from the germline V gene are KGHSH and LQKENI. The CDR3 DNA reads TGTGCCAGCTCACCACAACTGGGACTAGCGGGGGGCTACGAGCAGTACTTC. This gives the protein CASSPQLGLAGGYEQYF.

As for this clonotype: Possible read error: a much larger clone is one base away. This likely comes from a read error, as the CDR3 has no conserved phenylalanine or tryptophan at its end. J is TRBJ1-1 and V is TRBV19; D is unresolved. V was clipped by 5 bases and J by 4 bases, with 14 bases between them. This CDR3 region has 14 residues. Germline loops: CDR1 LNHDA, CDR2 SQIVND (reference sequence). DNA of the CDR3: TGTGCCAGTAGTCCCGTTGTAAGTGGCACTGAAGCTTTCTCT. Translating gives CASSPVVSGTEAFS.

This clonotype was counted ten times or more. The chain recombines TRBV25-1 with TRBJ2-7; possibly TRBD2 for D (5 bases). There are 16 residues in the CDR3. The germline V gene encodes CDR1 MGHDK and CDR2 SYGVNS. Trimming cost V 5 bases and J 5 bases, with 22 bases left between them. The CDR3 is CASSRALDPPGNEQYF. The CDR3 bases are TGTGCCAGCAGTAGGGCCCTGGACCCGCCGGGGAACGAGCAGTACTTC.